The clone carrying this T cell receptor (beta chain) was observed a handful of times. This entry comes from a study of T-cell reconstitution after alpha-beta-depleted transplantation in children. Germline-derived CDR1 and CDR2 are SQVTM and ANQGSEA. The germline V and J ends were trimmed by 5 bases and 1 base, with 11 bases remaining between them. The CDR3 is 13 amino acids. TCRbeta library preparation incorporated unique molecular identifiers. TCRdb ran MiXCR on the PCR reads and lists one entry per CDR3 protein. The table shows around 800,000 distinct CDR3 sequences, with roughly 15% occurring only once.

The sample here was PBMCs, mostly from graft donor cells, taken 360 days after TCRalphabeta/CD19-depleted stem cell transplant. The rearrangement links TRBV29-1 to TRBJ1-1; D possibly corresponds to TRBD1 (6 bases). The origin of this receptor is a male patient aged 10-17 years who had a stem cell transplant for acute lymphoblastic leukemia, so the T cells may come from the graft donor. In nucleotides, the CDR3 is TGCAGCGTTCTACGGACAGAGAACACTGAAGCTTTCTTT. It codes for CSVLRTENTEAFF.